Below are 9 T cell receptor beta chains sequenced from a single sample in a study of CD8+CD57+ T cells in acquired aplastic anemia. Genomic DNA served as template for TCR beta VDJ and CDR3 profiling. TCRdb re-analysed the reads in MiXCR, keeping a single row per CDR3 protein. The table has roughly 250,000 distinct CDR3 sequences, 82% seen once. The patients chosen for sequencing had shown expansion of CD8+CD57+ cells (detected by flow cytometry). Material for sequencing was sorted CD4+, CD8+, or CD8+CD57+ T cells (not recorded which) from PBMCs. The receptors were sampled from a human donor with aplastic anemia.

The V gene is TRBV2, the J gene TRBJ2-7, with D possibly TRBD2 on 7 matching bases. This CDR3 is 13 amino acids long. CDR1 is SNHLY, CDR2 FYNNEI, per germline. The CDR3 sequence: CASSDGGGYEQFV. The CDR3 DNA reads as TGTGCCAGCAGTGATGGGGGGGGCTACGAGCAGTTCGTC.

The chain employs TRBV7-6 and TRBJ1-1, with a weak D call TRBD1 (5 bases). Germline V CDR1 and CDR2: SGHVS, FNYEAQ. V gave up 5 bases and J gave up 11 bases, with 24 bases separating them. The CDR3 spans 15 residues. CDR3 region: CASSAGSAGPPHAFF. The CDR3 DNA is TGTGCCAGCAGCGCAGGTTCTGCAGGGCCCCCCCACGCTTTCTTT.

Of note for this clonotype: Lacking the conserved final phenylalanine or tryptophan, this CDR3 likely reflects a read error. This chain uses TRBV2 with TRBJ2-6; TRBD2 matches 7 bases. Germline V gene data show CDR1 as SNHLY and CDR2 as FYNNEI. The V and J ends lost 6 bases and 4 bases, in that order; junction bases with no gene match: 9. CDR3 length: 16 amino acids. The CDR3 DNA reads TGTGCCAGCAGCTTAGCGGGCAGATACGGGGCCAACGTCCTGACTGTC. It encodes CASSLAGRYGANVLTV.

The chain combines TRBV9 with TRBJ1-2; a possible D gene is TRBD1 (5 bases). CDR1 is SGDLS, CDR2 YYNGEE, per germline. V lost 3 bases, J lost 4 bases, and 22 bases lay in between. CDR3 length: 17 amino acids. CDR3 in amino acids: CASSAGTSGGGGYGYTF. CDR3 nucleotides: TGTGCCAGCAGCGCCGGGACTAGCGGAGGCGGGGGCTATGGCTACACCTTC.

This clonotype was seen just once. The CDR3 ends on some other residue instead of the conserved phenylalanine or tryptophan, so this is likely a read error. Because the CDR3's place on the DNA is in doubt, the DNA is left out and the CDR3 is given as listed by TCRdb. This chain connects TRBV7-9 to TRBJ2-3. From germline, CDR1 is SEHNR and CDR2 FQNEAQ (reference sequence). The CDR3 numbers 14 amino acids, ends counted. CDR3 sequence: CAGSGAGDPVPQAS.

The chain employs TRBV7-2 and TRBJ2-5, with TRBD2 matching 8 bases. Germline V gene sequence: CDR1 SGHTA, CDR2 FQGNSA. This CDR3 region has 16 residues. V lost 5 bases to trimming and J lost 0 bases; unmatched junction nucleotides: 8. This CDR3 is CASSPRRGGDQETQYF. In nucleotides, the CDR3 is TGTGCCAGCAGCCCCCGCCGGGGGGGAGACCAAGAGACCCAGTACTTC.

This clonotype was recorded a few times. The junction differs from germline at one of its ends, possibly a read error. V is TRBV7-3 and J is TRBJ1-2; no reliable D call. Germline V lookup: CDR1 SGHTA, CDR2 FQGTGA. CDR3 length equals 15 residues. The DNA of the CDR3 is TGTGCCAGCAGCTTATCGGGCGGTCCCGATACGCAGTATACTTTC. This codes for CASSLSGGPDTQYTF.

Here the CDR3 reads CASSEAGYRYNEQFF. For the CDR3, the DNA is TGTGCCAGCAGTGAAGCCGGATATAGGTACAATGAGCAGTTCTTC. This chain connects TRBV25-1 to TRBJ2-1; D remains ambiguous. Looked up from germline, CDR1 is MGHDK and CDR2 is SYGVNS. V lost 2 bases and J 4 bases, leaving 12 bases between the germline ends. This CDR3 region has 15 residues.

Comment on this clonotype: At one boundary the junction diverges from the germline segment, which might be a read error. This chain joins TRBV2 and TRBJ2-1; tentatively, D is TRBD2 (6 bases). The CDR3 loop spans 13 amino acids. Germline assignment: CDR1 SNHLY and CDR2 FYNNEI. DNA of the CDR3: TGTACCAGCAGTAATGGGAGGATCCATGAGCAGTTCTTC. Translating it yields CTSSNGRIHEQFF.